Listed below are T cell receptor beta chains from one sample, sequenced in a study of blood T cells in healthy people across ages. TCRdb processed the 5' RACE reads anew with MiXCR; each CDR3 protein has one entry. The data show about 1.4 million distinct CDR3 sequences, roughly 59% seen once. Sequences were obtained from blood. The receptors stem from a man aged 18 to 30 in good health. The CDR3 runs from the conserved cysteine through the conserved F or W. The D gene is left open where the match is weak. Clone sizes are given selectively: once, few, many, or a class where the clone is expanded.

J: TRBJ2-7
V: TRBV28
D: TRBD1
size: once
length: 17
DNA: TGTGCCAGCAGTCCTATCACCGGGACAGGGGTGAGGTACGAGCAGTACTTC
CDR3: CASSPITGTGVRYEQYF

J: TRBJ2-6
V: TRBV10-3
D: -
size: few
length: 19
DNA: TGTGCCATCAGTGAGTCTGGGATGGGTTTTGTCTCTGGGGCCAACGTCCTGACTTTC
CDR3: CAISESGMGFVSGANVLTF

J: TRBJ2-1
V: TRBV9
D: TRBD1
size: few
length: 13
DNA: TGTGCCAGCAGCGGGGGACAGGGGTATGAGCAGTTCTTC
CDR3: CASSGGQGYEQFF

J: TRBJ2-6
V: TRBV20-1
D: TRBD2
size: -
length: 18
DNA: TGCAGTGCTCCCCCAAACTGGGAGGGTGGGTCTGGGGCCAACGTCCTGACTTTC
CDR3: CSAPPNWEGGSGANVLTF

J: TRBJ2-1
V: TRBV28
D: -
size: -
length: 13
DNA: TGTGCCAGCATCGGACAAGGGGATAATGAGCAGTTCTTC
CDR3: CASIGQGDNEQFF

J: TRBJ2-7
V: TRBV29-1
D: TRBD2
size: few
length: 13
DNA: TGCAGTGCTCTGGCGGGGGGGCCGTACGAGCAGTACTTC
CDR3: CSALAGGPYEQYF

J: TRBJ2-1
V: TRBV28
D: -
size: -
length: 12
DNA: TGTGCCAGCAGGGTTTTCCGGGGTGAGCAGTTCTTC
CDR3: CASRVFRGEQFF

J: TRBJ2-1
V: TRBV4-3
D: -
size: few
length: 14
DNA: TGCGCCAGCAGCCAGGTTCGCCAGGGGAATGAGCAGTTCTTC
CDR3: CASSQVRQGNEQFF

J: TRBJ2-7
V: TRBV6-2/TRBV6-3
D: TRBD2
size: -
length: 13
DNA: TGTGCCAGCAATCAAGCGGGGGGTTACGAGCAGTACTTC
CDR3: CASNQAGGYEQYF

J: TRBJ2-2
V: TRBV6-5
D: -
size: -
length: 15
DNA: TGTGCCAGCAGTTACGGGCAGGGGTACACCGGGGAGCTGTTTTTT
CDR3: CASSYGQGYTGELFF

J: TRBJ2-5
V: TRBV4-3
D: TRBD1
size: many
length: 18
DNA: TGCGCCAGCAGCCAAGATATTGAGGACAGGGGGCAAGGAGAGACCCAGTACTTC
CDR3: CASSQDIEDRGQGETQYF

J: TRBJ1-1
V: TRBV5-6
D: -
size: -
length: 11
DNA: TGTGCCAGCAGCGCCGGACTCGAAGCTTTCTTT
CDR3: CASSAGLEAFF

J: TRBJ2-7
V: TRBV4-1
D: -
size: -
length: 16
DNA: TGCGCCAGCAGCCAAGATGAACAGGGTGGCGGGTACGAGCAGTACTTC
CDR3: CASSQDEQGGGYEQYF

J: TRBJ2-1
V: TRBV29-1
D: -
size: few
length: 14
DNA: TGCAGCGTTACTCACCCTGGAGGAGGCAATGAGCAGTTCTTC
CDR3: CSVTHPGGGNEQFF

J: TRBJ2-3
V: TRBV20-1
D: -
size: few
length: 13
DNA: TGCAGCAGAGTCGGGGGTCTCACAGATACGCAGTATTTT
CDR3: CSRVGGLTDTQYF

J: TRBJ1-6
V: TRBV7-6
D: -
size: -
length: 16
DNA: TGTGCCAGCAGCCGAGGCGAGAGCTCCTATAATTCACCCCTCCACTTT
CDR3: CASSRGESSYNSPLHF

J: TRBJ1-4
V: TRBV6-1
D: TRBD1
size: -
length: 16
DNA: TGTGCCAGCCAGAGGCTTACAGGGGCAGCTAATGAAAAACTGTTTTTT
CDR3: CASQRLTGAANEKLFF

J: TRBJ2-7
V: TRBV21-1
D: -
size: -
length: 16
DNA: TGTGCCAGCAGCAAAGTAGAGAGCGGACCATCCTACGAGCAGTACTTC
CDR3: CASSKVESGPSYEQYF

J: TRBJ2-7
V: TRBV7-8
D: TRBD1
size: -
length: 17
DNA: TGTGCCAGCAGATCCCTCCGAGGACAGGGTAATGCTAGCGAGCAGTACTTC
CDR3: CASRSLRGQGNASEQYF

J: TRBJ1-2
V: TRBV25-1
D: -
size: once
length: 12
DNA: TGTGCCAGCAGACAGGGTCACTATGGCTACACCTTC
CDR3: CASRQGHYGYTF

J: TRBJ2-3
V: TRBV20-1
D: TRBD2
size: -
length: 15
DNA: TGCAGTGCCCGCCCCATGGGGGGGGACACAGATACGCAGTATTTT
CDR3: CSARPMGGDTDTQYF

J: TRBJ2-2
V: TRBV20-1
D: -
size: -
length: 13
DNA: TGCAGTGCTCCCCGTCCGAACACCGGGGAGCTGTTTTTT
CDR3: CSAPRPNTGELFF

J: TRBJ2-1
V: TRBV20-1
D: -
size: -
length: 11
DNA: TGCAGTGCTTTGAGGGCAAGAGAGCAGTTCTTC
CDR3: CSALRAREQFF

J: TRBJ2-4
V: TRBV20-1
D: TRBD2
size: -
length: 19
DNA: TGCAGTGCTAGAGGCCGACTAGCGGGGGCCGAGCTAGCCAAAAACATTCAGTACTTC
CDR3: CSARGRLAGAELAKNIQYF

J: TRBJ2-3
V: TRBV20-1
D: -
size: -
length: 15
DNA: TGCAGTGCTAGTTCGGGGGAACTCAGCACAGATACGCAGTATTTT
CDR3: CSASSGELSTDTQYF

J: TRBJ2-7
V: TRBV29-1
D: -
size: -
length: 14
DNA: TGCAGCGCCTCGAGGGGGACGGAGCCTGGCGAGCAGTACTTC
CDR3: CSASRGTEPGEQYF

J: TRBJ1-2
V: TRBV6-6
D: -
size: -
length: 17
DNA: TGTGCCAGCAGTTACTCGGTTCAGAGGGGTTCCGGACATGGCTACACCTTC
CDR3: CASSYSVQRGSGHGYTF

J: TRBJ2-1
V: TRBV2
D: -
size: once
length: 11
DNA: TGTGCCAGCAGTAGTTATGGTGAGCAGTTCTTC
CDR3: CASSSYGEQFF

J: TRBJ1-1
V: TRBV29-1
D: -
size: -
length: 13
DNA: TGCAGCATACAACGTGGAGGTGGCACTGAAGCTTTCTTT
CDR3: CSIQRGGGTEAFF

J: TRBJ2-7
V: TRBV7-9
D: -
size: -
length: 13
DNA: TGTGCCAGCAGCTGGGACACAAAAAGGGACCAGTACTTC
CDR3: CASSWDTKRDQYF

J: TRBJ2-3
V: TRBV4-1
D: TRBD1
size: few
length: 16
DNA: TGCGCCAGCAGCGAGGGGGCTAGCTCCGTCACAGATACGCAGTATTTT
CDR3: CASSEGASSVTDTQYF

J: TRBJ2-1
V: TRBV29-1
D: -
size: -
length: 15
DNA: TGCAGCGTTGGAGTTCCCAAGAGCTCCTACAATGAGCAGTTCTTC
CDR3: CSVGVPKSSYNEQFF

J: TRBJ1-5
V: TRBV6-5
D: -
size: -
length: 15
DNA: TGTACCAGCAGTCGGGGGGAGGGGCTTCGACAGCCCCAGCATTTT
CDR3: CTSSRGEGLRQPQHF

J: TRBJ2-7
V: TRBV7-2
D: -
size: few
length: 14
DNA: TGTGCCAGCAGCTCCCCCCGGGGATCCTACGAGCAGTACTTC
CDR3: CASSSPRGSYEQYF

J: TRBJ2-1
V: TRBV6-5
D: -
size: few
length: 13
DNA: TGTGCCAGCAGTTACTCTGACAACAATGAGCAGTTCTTC
CDR3: CASSYSDNNEQFF

J: TRBJ2-5
V: TRBV12-3/TRBV12-4
D: -
size: few
length: 13
DNA: TGTGCCAGCAGTTTATACCATCGAGAGACCCAGTACTTC
CDR3: CASSLYHRETQYF

J: TRBJ2-5
V: TRBV29-1
D: -
size: few
length: 12
DNA: TGCAGCGGTGGACAGTACCAAGAGACCCAGTACTTC
CDR3: CSGGQYQETQYF